Here is one TCR beta chain with its context. This clone is a singleton in its sample. Which antigen it targets is not known. No qualities accompany the bases; no much larger clone lies one base away. The data were taken from a study of radiation and T cells in renal cell carcinoma (dated by TCRdb to the early 2020s). For the wider study: The samples were obtained from a clinical trial, where primary renal cell carcinomas were treated with 15 Gy stereotactic body radiation therapy and then removed by nephrectomy 4 weeks afterward. A total of roughly 3,900,000 unique CDR3 nucleotide sequences, encoding 2,500,000 or so unique CDR3 amino acid sequences, were found across all 50 or so samples. A total of 53 samples underwent TCR beta sequencing, made up of roughly 26 tumors and some 27 peripheral blood samples.

What the research found in general, with its limitations: An increase in top tumor clonotypes in blood was observed from baseline to 2 weeks post-radiation, followed by contraction by 4 weeks, which was taken to suggest transient expansion of tumor-resident clones. Effects of radiation dose or scheduling on the TCR repertoire could not be addressed with the single-armed trial design. No pretreatment tumor biopsies were available, so the baseline intratumoral presence of clonotypes could not be determined. Dynamics of the blood repertoire were not tracked past 4 weeks after treatment.

What the time point label conveys for this sample: baseline pretreatment blood. According to the study, the label for this sample's treatment or condition signals: 15 Gy SBRT to primary tumor, nephrectomy 4 weeks later. To follow tumor-enriched clonotypes, peripheral blood was collected serially from radiation-treated patients at baseline and again at 2 weeks and 4 weeks after SBRT. Every patient's renal cell carcinoma showed clear cell pathology. Genomic DNA for TCR sequencing was prepared using the QIAamp DNA Blood Mini Kit (Qiagen). The analyses included just those samples that passed every quality control check. The immunoSEQ kit was used, according to the manufacturer's recommendations, to generate TCR beta libraries from genomic DNA. Library preparation used a first multiplex PCR with proprietary primers, then a second PCR adding unique barcodes, with bead cleanups after each round. A positive control reaction and a negative control reaction, both provided in the kit, were run with every batch of samples. The final libraries were assessed on an Agilent 4200 TapeStation D1000 ScreenTape, pooled by volume, and quantified by qPCR. Sequencing was performed on an Illumina NextSeq500 using a MidOutput 150-cycle cartridge, with 156 Read1 cycles, 15 Index1 cycles, and the kit custom primers. The pooled library was loaded at roughly 0.94 pM with a roughly 20% PhiX control spike-in. Per the source publication's procedure: Vendor-processed data were analyzed in R, and a clonotype was defined as all T cells sharing the same CDR3 nucleotide sequence. For clone abundance analyses, frequencies were normalized to the 10,000 most abundant clones in each sample. Public T cell clones, which averaged fewer than five per sample, were removed prior to analysis. An abundance difference of at least 32-fold between compartments was the criterion for calling clonotypes tumor-enriched or baseline blood-enriched. A beta-binomial differential abundance model was applied to find clonotypes that expanded or contracted between blood time points. Tumor-blood repertoire similarity was measured with the Baroni-Urbani and Buser coefficient, and group comparisons used two-tailed Wilcoxon tests in R. TCRdb carries this immuneACCESS record with in-frame sequences only. Its versions omit some clonotypes, under half of them owing to an unresolved V gene in the studies checked, with the rest unexplained. The DNA gave D and trimming, while V, J and clone size come from that table. Across this sample there are some 150,000 clones, with 83% seen only once. Less than 25% of the sample is held by the ten biggest clonotypes.

The TCR sequence derives from a woman in her fifties or sixties with renal cell carcinoma. The sample here was blood, taken from a patient whose treatment included radiotherapy and nephrectomy.

CDR3 region: CASSPDRGVGGEKLFF. The sequenced DNA: TGCGCCAGCAGTCCTGACCGCGGGGTGGGGGGTGAAAAACTGTTTTTT. The chain couples TRBV5-1 to TRBJ1-4; matching of 5 bases hints at TRBD1 as the D gene. Via the germline V gene, CDR1 is SGHRS and CDR2 YFSETQ. There are 16 amino acids in the CDR3, from cysteine to phenylalanine inclusive. Just the 48-base CDR3 DNA is kept, in frame starting at base 1. V gives up 5 bases and J gives up 7 bases, and the segment between their germline ends measures 21 bases. Where the CDR3 stops, the reference TRBV5-1 and TRBJ1-4 genes take over; the full variable domain is KAGVTQTPRYLIKTRGQQVTLSCSPISGHRSVSWYQQTPGQGLQFLFEYFSETQRNKGNFPGRFSGRQFSNSRSEMNVSTLELGDSALYLCASSPDRGVGGEKLFFGSGTQLSVL.